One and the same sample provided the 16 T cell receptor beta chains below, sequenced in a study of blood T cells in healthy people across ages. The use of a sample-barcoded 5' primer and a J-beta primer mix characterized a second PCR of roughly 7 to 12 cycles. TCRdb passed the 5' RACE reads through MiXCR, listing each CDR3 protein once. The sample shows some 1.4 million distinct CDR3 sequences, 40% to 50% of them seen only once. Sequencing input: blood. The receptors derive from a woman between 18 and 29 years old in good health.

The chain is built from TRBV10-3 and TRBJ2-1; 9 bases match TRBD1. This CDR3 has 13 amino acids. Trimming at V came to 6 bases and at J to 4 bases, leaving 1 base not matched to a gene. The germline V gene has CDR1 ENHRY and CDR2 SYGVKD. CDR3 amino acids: CAIRDRGYNEQFF. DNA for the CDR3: TGTGCCATCAGGGACAGGGGTTACAATGAGCAGTTCTTC.

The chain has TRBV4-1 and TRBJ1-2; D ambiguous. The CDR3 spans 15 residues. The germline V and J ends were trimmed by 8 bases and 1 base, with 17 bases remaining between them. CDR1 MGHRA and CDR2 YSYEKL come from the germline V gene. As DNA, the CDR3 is TGCGCCAGCCGCCCTCCAGAAGGCCATAACTATGGCTACACCTTC. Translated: CASRPPEGHNYGYTF.

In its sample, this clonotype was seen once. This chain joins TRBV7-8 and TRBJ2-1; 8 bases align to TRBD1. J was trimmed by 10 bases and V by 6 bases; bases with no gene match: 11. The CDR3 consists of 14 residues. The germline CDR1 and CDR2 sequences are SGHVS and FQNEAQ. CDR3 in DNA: TGTGCCAGCAGGAAAGACAGGGGCTCCTACGAGCAGTTCTTC. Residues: CASRKDRGSYEQFF.

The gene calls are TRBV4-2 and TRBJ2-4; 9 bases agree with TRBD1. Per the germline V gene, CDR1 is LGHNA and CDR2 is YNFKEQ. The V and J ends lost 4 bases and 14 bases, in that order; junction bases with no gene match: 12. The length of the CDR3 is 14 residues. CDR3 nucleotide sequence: TGTGCCAGCAGCCGAGAAGAACTACAGGGGGCGGAGTACTTC. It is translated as CASSREELQGAEYF.

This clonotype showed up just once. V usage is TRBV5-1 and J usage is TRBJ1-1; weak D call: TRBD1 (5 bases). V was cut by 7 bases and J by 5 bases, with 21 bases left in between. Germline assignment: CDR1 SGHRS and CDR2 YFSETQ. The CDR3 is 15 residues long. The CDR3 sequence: CASRAAGGRGTEAFF. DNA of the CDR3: TGCGCCAGCCGCGCGGCCGGGGGAAGAGGGACTGAAGCTTTCTTT.

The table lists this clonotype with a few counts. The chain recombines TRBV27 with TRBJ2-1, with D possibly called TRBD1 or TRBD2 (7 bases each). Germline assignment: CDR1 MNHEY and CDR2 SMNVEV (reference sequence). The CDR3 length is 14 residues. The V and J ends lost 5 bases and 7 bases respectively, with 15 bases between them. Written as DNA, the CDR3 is TGTGCCAGCAGTGTTCAGGGGGGGGGGAATGAGCAGTTCTTC. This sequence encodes CASSVQGGGNEQFF.

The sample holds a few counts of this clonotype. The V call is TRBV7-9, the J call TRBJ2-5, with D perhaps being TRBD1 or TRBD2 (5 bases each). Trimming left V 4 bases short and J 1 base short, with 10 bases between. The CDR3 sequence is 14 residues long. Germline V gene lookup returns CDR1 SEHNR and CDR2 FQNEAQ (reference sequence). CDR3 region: CASSSGRIQETQYF. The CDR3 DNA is TGTGCCAGCAGCTCGGGACGGATCCAAGAGACCCAGTACTTC.

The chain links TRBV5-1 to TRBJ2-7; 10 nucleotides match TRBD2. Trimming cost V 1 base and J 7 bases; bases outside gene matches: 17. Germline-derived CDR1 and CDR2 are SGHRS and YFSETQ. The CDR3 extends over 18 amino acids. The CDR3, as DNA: TGCGCCAGCAGCTTGAGACTAGCGGGTCCTATCCCCCACAATGAGCAGTACTTC. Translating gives CASSLRLAGPIPHNEQYF.

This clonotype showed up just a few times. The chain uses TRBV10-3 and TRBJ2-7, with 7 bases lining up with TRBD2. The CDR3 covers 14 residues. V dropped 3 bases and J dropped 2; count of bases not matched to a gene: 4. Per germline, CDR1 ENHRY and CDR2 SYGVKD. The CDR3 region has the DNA TGTGCCATCAGTGACAAAGCGGGGACCTACGAGCAGTACTTC. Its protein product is CAISDKAGTYEQYF.

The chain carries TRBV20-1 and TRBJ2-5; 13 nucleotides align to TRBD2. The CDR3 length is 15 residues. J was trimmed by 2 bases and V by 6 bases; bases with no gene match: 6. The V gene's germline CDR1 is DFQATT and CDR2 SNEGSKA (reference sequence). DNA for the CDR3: TGCAGTGCCCTGGGACTAGCGGGATCGCAAGAGACCCAGTACTTC. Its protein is CSALGLAGSQETQYF.

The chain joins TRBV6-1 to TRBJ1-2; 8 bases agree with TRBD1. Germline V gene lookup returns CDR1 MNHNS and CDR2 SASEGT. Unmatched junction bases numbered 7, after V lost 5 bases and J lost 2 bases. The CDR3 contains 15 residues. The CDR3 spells CASSLSDRANYGYTF. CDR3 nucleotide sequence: TGTGCCAGCAGTCTCTCGGACAGGGCAAACTATGGCTACACCTTC.

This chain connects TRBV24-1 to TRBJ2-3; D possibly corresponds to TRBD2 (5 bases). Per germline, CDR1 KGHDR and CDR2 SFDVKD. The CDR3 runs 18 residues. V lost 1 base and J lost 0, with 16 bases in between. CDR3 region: CATSDFDEGVPSTDTQYF. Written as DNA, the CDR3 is TGTGCCACCAGTGATTTTGATGAGGGAGTCCCTAGCACAGATACGCAGTATTTT.

The DNA for the CDR3 is TGTGCCAGCAGTGATCCCGGGCTAGCGGGAGCTGGGGAGCAGTTCTTC. It translates to CASSDPGLAGAGEQFF. This chain uses TRBV2 with TRBJ2-1; the match to TRBD2 covers 10 bases. CDR1 and CDR2 from the germline V gene are SNHLY and FYNNEI. The CDR3 covers 16 residues. The ends lost 3 bases at V and 10 bases at J; junction bases unmatched: 12.

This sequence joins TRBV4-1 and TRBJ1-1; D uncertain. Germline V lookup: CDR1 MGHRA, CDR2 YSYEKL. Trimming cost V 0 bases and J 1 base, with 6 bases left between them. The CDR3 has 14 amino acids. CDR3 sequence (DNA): TGCGCCAGCAGCCAAGAGTGGGGGAACACTGAAGCTTTCTTT. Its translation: CASSQEWGNTEAFF.

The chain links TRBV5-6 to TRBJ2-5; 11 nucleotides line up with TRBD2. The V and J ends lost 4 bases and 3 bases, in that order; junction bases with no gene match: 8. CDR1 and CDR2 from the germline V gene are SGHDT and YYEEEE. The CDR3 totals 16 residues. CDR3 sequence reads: CASSGPSGGREETQYF. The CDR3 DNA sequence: TGTGCCAGCAGCGGCCCTAGCGGGGGGCGTGAAGAGACCCAGTACTTC.

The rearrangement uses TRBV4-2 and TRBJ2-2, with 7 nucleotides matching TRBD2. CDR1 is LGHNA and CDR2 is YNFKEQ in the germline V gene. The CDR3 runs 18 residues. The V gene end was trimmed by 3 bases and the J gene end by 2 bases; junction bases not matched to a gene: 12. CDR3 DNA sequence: TGTGCCAGCAGCCAGACACTCGGCCTAGCGGTTAACACCGGGGAGCTGTTTTTT. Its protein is CASSQTLGLAVNTGELFF.